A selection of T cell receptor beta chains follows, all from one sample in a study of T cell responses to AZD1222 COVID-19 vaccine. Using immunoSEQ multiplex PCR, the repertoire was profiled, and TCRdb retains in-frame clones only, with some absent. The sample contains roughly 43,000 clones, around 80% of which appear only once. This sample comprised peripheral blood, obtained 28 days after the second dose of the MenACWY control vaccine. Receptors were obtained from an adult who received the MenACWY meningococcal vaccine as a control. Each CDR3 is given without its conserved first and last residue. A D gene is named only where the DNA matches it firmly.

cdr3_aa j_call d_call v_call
ASSEALQGEAF TRBJ1-1 NA TRBV6-1
ASGVAGGRYEQY TRBJ2-7 TRBD2 TRBV3-1/TRBV3-2
ASSQVSGPNQPQH TRBJ1-5 NA TRBV3-1/TRBV3-2
ATSINGNTIY TRBJ1-3 NA TRBV15
ASSSRGTGGRVWSNQPQH TRBJ1-5 TRBD1 TRBV19
ASSLALLNTEAF TRBJ1-1 NA TRBV7-9
ASSLASVGKRGTQY TRBJ2-5 NA TRBV5-8
ASSLEGGGNYGYT TRBJ1-2 NA TRBV5-4
ASQRDRGETQY TRBJ2-5 TRBD1 TRBV5-6
ASSLTGGGSGANVLT TRBJ2-6 TRBD1 TRBV2
ASSLAVDRGTEAF TRBJ1-1 TRBD1 TRBV5-1
ASIVTGNTEAF TRBJ1-1 NA TRBV6-5
ASSLQGSYEQY TRBJ2-7 TRBD1 TRBV10-2
ASSEVGSTPEAF TRBJ1-1 NA TRBV6-1
ASSGTVNNSPLH TRBJ1-6 NA TRBV10-2
ASSSTGNYGYT TRBJ1-2 NA TRBV5-4
ASSATLGADTQY TRBJ2-3 NA TRBV9
ASSLGRGLF TRBJ2-2 NA TRBV28
ASSDRYDGYT TRBJ1-2 NA TRBV2
ASRFDLLTEAF TRBJ1-1 NA TRBV12-3/TRBV12-4
ASSTGLAGEETQY TRBJ2-5 TRBD2 TRBV6-5
ASKVRDHNNEKLF TRBJ1-4 NA TRBV19
ASSLYASNQPQH TRBJ1-5 NA TRBV6-5
ASSPGPRDYGYT TRBJ1-2 NA TRBV28
ASIMGRSSYNEQF TRBJ2-1 NA TRBV5-8
ASSPNSGTGEYEQY TRBJ2-7 TRBD1 TRBV11-1
ATSDFRWSNTGELF TRBJ2-2 NA TRBV24-1
ASSFRGGTYNSPLH TRBJ1-6 NA TRBV7-9
ASRFWKGPNSPLH TRBJ1-6 NA TRBV6-4
ASSTGTSPRRDTQY TRBJ2-3 TRBD2 TRBV28
ASSYPGQFSSGNTIY TRBJ1-3 TRBD1 TRBV7-9
ATSRDRGLSTEAF TRBJ1-1 NA TRBV15
ASSVSAGGIGNEKLF TRBJ1-4 TRBD1 TRBV9
ASSLEGSGNTIY TRBJ1-3 NA TRBV5-1
ASRRDRGPGELF TRBJ2-2 TRBD1 TRBV2
ATSRGRVGPEGTEAF TRBJ1-1 NA TRBV15